The entry below describes one TCR beta chain. The entry originates in a study of blood T cell repertoires in COVID-19. Enrolled through a virtual design, the participants were between 18 and 89 years of age and came from 24 US areas. Trimming took off 4 bases at V and 4 bases at J, with 14 bases between the two ends. CDR3 size: 14 residues. Germline CDR1 is LGHNA and CDR2 is YSLEER. Produced via immunoSEQ multiplex PCR; TCRdb's table is partial and in-frame only. The repertoire holds 370,000 or so clones, 87% seen once, with 1.3% in the top ten. The sample consisted of PBMCs or T cells enriched from blood (not recorded which). The TCR originated in a man aged 25-45 years who had recovered from COVID-19. The chain is built from TRBV4-3 and TRBJ2-7; possible D gene TRBD2, 6 bases. DNA for the CDR3: TGCGCCAGCAGCCCTACCGGGGCGGGATACGAGCAGTACTTC. Translated, it gives CASSPTGAGYEQYF.